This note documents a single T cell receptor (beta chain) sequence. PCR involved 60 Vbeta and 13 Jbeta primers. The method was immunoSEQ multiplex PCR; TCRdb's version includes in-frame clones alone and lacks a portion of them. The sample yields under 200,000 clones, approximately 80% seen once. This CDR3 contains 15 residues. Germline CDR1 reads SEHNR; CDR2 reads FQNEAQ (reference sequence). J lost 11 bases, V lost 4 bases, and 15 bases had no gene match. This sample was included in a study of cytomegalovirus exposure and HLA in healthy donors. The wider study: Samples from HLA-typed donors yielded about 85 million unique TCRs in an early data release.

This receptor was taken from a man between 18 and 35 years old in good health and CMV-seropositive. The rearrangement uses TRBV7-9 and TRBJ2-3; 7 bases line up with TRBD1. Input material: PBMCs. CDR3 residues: CASSSYLGTAEGQYF. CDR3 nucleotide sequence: TGTGCCAGCAGCTCGTATTTAGGGACAGCTGAAGGGCAGTATTTT.